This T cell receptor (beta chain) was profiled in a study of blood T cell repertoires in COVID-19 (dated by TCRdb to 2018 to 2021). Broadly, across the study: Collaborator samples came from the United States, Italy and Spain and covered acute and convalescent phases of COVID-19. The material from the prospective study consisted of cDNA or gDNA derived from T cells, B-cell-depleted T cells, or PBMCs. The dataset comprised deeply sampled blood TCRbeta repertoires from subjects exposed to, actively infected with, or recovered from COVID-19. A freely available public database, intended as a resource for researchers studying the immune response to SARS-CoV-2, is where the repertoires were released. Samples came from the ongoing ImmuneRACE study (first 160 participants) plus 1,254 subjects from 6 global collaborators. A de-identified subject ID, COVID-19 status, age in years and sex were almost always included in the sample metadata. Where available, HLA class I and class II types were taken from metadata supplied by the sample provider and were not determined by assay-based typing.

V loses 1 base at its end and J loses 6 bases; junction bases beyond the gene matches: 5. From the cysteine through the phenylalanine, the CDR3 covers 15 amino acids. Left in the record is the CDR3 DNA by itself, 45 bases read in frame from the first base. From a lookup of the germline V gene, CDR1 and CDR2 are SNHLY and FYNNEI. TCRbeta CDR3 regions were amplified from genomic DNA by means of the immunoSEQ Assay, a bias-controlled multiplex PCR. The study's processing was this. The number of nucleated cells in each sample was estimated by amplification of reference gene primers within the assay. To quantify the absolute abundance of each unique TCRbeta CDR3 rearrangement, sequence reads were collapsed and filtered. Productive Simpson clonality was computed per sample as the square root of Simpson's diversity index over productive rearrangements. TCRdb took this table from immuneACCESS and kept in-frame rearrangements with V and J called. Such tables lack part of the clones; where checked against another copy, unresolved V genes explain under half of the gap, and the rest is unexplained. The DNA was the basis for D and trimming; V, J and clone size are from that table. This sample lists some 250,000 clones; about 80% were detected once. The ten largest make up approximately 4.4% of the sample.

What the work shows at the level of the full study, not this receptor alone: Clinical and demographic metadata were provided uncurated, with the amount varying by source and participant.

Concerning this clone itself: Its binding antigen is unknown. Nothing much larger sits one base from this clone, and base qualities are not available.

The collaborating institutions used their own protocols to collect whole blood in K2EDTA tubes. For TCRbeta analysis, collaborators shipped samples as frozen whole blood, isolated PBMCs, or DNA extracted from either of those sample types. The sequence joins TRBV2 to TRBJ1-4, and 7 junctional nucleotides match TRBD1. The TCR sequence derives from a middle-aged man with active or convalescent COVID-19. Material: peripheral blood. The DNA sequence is TGTGCCAGCAGTGAAGGTGACAGGGCCGATGAAAAACTGTTTTTT. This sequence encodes CASSEGDRADEKLFF. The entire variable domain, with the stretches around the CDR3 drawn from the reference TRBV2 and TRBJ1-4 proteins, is EPEVTQTPSHQVTQMGQEVILRCVPISNHLYFYWYRQILGQKVEFLVSFYNNEISEKSEIFDDQFSVERPDGSNFTLKIRSTKLEDSAMYFCASSEGDRADEKLFFGSGTQLSVL.